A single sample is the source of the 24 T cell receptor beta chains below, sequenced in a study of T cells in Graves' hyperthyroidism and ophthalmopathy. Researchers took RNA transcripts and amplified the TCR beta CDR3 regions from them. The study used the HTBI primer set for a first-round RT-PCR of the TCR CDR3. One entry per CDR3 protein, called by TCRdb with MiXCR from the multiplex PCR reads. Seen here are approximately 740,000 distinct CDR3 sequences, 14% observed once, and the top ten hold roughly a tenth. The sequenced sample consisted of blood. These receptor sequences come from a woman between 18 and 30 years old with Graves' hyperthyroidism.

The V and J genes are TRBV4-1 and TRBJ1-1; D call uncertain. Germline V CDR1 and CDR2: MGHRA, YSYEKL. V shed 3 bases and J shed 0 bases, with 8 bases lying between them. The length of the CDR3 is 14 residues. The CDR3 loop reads CASSQAPMNTEAFF. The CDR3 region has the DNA TGCGCCAGCAGCCAGGCCCCAATGAACACTGAAGCTTTCTTT.

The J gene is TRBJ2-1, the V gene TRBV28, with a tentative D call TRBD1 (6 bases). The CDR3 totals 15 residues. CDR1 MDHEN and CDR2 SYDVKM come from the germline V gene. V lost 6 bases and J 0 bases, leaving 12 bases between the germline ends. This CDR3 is CASRQGPSSYNEQFF. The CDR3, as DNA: TGTGCCAGCAGACAGGGTCCAAGCTCCTACAATGAGCAGTTCTTC.

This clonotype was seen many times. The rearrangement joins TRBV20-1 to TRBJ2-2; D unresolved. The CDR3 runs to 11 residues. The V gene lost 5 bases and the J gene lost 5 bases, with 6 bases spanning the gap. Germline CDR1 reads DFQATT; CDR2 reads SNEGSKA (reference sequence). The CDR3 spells CSAARTGELFF. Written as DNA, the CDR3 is TGCAGTGCTGCGAGGACCGGGGAGCTGTTTTTT.

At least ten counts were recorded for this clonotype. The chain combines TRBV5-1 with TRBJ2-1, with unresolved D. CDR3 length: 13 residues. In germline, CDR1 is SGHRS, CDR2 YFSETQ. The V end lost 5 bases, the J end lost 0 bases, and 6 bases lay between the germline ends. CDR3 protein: CASRTDSYNEQFF. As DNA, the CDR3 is TGCGCCAGCAGGACGGACTCCTACAATGAGCAGTTCTTC.

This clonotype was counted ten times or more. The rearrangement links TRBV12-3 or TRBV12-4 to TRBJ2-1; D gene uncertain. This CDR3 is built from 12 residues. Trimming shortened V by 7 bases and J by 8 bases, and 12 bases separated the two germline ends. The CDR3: CASTQTPHEQFF. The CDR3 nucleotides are TGTGCCAGCACCCAGACCCCACATGAGCAGTTCTTC.

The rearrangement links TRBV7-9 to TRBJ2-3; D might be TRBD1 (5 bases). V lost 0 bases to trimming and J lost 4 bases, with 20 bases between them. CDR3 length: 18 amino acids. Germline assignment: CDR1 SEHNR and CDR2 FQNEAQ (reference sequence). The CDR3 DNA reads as TGTGCCAGCAGCTTAGCGCTCCACGGCAGGGTGAAGGCAGATACGCAGTATTTT. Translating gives CASSLALHGRVKADTQYF.

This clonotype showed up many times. CDR3 coding DNA: TGTGCCAGCAGCCTACATGGAGGAACCTACGAGCAGTACTTC. This encodes CASSLHGGTYEQYF. The chain uses TRBV7-2 and TRBJ2-7; D might be TRBD2 (5 bases). Trimming pared 5 bases from V and 2 bases from J, leaving 13 bases between. The CDR3 covers 14 residues. Germline V gives CDR1 SGHTA, CDR2 FQGNSA.

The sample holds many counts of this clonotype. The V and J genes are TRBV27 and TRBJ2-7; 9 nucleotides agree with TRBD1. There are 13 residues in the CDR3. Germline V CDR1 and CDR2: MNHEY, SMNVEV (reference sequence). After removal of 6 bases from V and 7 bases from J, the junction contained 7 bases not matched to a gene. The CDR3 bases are TGTGCCAGCAGATCAAACAGGGGGCTTGAGCAGTACTTC. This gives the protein CASRSNRGLEQYF.

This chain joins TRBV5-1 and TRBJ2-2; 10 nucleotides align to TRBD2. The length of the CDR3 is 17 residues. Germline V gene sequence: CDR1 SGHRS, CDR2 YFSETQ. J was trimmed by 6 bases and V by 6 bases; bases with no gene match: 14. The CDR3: CASNLLVTSGISGELFF. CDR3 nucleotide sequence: TGCGCCAGCAACCTACTAGTTACTAGCGGGATCTCCGGGGAGCTGTTTTTT.

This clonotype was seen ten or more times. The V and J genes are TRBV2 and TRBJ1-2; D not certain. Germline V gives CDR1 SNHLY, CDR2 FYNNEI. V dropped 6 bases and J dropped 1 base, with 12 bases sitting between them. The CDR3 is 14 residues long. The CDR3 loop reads CASRVDGGNYGYTF. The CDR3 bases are TGTGCCAGCAGGGTTGACGGCGGTAACTATGGCTACACCTTC.

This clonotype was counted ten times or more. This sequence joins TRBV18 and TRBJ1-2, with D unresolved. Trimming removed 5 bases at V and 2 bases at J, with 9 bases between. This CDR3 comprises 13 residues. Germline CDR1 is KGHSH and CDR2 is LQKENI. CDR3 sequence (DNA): TGTGCCAGCTCATCCGACATGAACTATGGCTACACCTTC. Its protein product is CASSSDMNYGYTF.

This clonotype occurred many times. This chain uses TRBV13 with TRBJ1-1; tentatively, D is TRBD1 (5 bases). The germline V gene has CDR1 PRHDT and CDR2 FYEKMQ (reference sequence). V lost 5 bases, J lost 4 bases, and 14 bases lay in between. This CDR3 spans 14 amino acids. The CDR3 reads CASSPGTATTEAFF. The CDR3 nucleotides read TGTGCCAGCAGCCCGGGGACCGCCACCACTGAAGCTTTCTTT.

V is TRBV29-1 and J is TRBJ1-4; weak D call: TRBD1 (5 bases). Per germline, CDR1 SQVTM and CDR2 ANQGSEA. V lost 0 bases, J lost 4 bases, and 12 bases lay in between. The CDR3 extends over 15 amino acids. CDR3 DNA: TGCAGCGTTGAAGATCCTTCGGGGCGTAATGAAAAACTGTTTTTT. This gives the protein CSVEDPSGRNEKLFF.

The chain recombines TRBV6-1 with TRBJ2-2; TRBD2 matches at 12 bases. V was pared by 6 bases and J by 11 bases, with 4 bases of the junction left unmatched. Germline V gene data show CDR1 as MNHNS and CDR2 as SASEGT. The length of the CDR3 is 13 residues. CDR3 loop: CASSRLAGEELFF. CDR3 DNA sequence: TGTGCCAGCAGCCGACTAGCGGGAGAAGAGCTGTTTTTT.

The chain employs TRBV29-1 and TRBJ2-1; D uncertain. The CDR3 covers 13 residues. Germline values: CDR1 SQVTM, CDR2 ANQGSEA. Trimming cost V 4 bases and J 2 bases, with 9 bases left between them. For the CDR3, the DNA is TGCAGCGTTGTCTTCCCGACCTACAATGAGCAGTTCTTC. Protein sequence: CSVVFPTYNEQFF.

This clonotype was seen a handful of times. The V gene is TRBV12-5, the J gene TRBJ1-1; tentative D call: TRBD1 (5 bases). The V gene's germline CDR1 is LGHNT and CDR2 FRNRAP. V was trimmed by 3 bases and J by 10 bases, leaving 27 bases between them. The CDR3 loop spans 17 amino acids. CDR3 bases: TGTGCTAGTGGTTTAAGTTTGGGGAGTCCGGTGGGGGGGGGAGCTTTCTTT. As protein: CASGLSLGSPVGGGAFF.

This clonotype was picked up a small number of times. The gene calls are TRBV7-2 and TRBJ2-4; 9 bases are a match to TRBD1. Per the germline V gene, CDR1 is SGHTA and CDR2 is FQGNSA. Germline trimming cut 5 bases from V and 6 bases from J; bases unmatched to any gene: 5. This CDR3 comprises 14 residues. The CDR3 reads CASSPSTGGNIQYF. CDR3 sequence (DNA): TGTGCCAGCAGCCCCTCGACAGGGGGAAACATTCAGTACTTC.

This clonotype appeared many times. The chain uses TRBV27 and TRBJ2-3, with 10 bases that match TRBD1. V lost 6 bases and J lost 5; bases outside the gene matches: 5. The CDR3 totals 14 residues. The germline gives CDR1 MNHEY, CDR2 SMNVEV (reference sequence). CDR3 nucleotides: TGTGCCAGCAGAGGGGACAGGGGCGTAGATACGCAGTATTTT. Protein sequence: CASRGDRGVDTQYF.

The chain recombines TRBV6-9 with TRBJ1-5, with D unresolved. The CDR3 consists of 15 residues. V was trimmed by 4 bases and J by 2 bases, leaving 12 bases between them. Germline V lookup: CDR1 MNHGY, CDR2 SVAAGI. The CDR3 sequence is CASSSSGSGNQPQHF. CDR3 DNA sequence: TGTGCCAGCAGTTCGTCTGGCTCTGGCAATCAGCCCCAGCATTTT.

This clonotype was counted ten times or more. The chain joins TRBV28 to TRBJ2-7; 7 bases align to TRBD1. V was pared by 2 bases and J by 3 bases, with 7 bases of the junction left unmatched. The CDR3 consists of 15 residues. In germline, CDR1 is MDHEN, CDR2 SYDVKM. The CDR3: CASSLTFGQVYEQYF. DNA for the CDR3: TGTGCCAGCAGTTTAACCTTCGGACAGGTCTACGAGCAGTACTTC. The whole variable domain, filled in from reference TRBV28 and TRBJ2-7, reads DVKVTQSSRYLVKRTGEKVFLECVQDMDHENMFWYRQDPGLGLRLIYFSYDVKMKEKGDIPEGYSVSREKKERFSLILESASTNQTSMYLCASSLTFGQVYEQYFGPGTRLTVT.

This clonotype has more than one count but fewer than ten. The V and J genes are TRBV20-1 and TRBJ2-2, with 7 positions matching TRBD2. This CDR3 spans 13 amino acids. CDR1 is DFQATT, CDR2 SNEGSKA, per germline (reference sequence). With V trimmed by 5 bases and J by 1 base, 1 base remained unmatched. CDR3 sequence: CSAASGNTGELFF. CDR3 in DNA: TGCAGTGCTGCTAGCGGGAACACCGGGGAGCTGTTTTTT.

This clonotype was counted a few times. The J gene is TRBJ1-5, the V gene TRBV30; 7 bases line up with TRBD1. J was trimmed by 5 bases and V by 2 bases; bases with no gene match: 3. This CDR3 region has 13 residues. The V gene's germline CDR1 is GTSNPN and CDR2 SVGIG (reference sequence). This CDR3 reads CAWSQTGDQPQHF. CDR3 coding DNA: TGTGCCTGGAGTCAAACAGGGGATCAGCCCCAGCATTTT.

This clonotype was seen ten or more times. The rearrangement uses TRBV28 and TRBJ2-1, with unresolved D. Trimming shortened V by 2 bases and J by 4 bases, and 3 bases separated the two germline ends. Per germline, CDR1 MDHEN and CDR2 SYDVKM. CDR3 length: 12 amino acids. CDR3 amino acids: CASSLQYNEQFF. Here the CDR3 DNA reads TGTGCCAGCAGTTTACAGTACAATGAGCAGTTCTTC.

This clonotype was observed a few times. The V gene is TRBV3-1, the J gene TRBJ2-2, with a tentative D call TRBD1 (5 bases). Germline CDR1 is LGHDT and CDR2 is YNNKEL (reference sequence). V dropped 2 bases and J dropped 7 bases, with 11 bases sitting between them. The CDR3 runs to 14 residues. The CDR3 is CASSQLGAVGELFF. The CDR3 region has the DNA TGTGCCAGCAGCCAATTAGGGGCGGTCGGGGAGCTGTTTTTT.